These 10 T cell receptor beta chains were sequenced from one sample in a study of beta chain features in type 1 diabetes (dated by TCRdb to 2016 to 2019). Libraries were prepared through the immunoSEQ multiplex PCR assay. The entire amount of isolated RNA was reverse transcribed using the High Capacity cDNA Reverse Transcription Kit, so the sequenced TCRB transcripts were expressed ones. The table was pulled from immuneACCESS by TCRdb, which kept in-frame rearrangements only. Such tables lose some clones; where checked, under half of the loss comes from unresolved V genes, and the rest has no known cause. The sample contains over 500,000 clones, around 15% of them found a single time. Around 0.1% of the sample is in the top ten clones. The sample was naive CD4+ T cells from blood. The cell subset or site label for this specimen denotes: true naive CD4+ T cells. The receptors were sampled from a man between 18 and 29 years old in good health.

V and J are TRBV9 and TRBJ1-5; D is unresolved. Trimming removed 7 bases from V and 4 bases from J, with 9 bases in between. Germline loops: CDR1 SGDLS, CDR2 YYNGEE. This CDR3 contains 12 residues. Here the CDR3 DNA reads TGTGCCAGCGGCCGCCCTAATCAGCCCCAGCATTTT. This sequence encodes CASGRPNQPQHF.

The chain joins TRBV5-1 to TRBJ1-2; 9 positions agree with TRBD1. Germline V gene data show CDR1 as SGHRS and CDR2 as YFSETQ. This CDR3 region has 15 residues. Losses at the gene ends were 0 bases for V and 8 bases for J; bases not matched to a gene: 8. CDR3 nucleotide sequence: TGCGCCAGCAGCTTGGCCGGGACAGGGTCTGAGGGCTACACCTTC. It is translated as CASSLAGTGSEGYTF.

This clone was found a few times. The chain combines TRBV18 with TRBJ2-3; no clear D. The length of the CDR3 is 12 residues. V lost 1 base to trimming and J lost 4 bases, with 3 bases between them. Per germline, CDR1 KGHSH and CDR2 LQKENI. DNA for the CDR3: TGTGCCAGCTCACCACTGTCAGATACGCAGTATTTT. Amino acids: CASSPLSDTQYF. The whole variable domain, remainder taken from reference TRBV18 and TRBJ2-3, is NAGVMQNPRHLVRRRGQEARLRCSPMKGHSHVYWYRQLPEEGLKFMVYLQKENIIDESGMPKERFSAEFPKEGPSILRIQQVVRGDSAAYFCASSPLSDTQYFGPGTRLTVL.

The V and J genes are TRBV5-1 and TRBJ1-1; TRBD1 agrees at 8 bases. V lost 2 bases, J lost 7 bases, and 7 bases stayed unmatched. Germline assignment: CDR1 SGHRS and CDR2 YFSETQ. The CDR3 consists of 14 residues. CDR3 nucleotides: TGCGCCAGCAGCTTAGGACAGGGAACTAGTGAAGCTTTCTTT. This codes for CASSLGQGTSEAFF.

This clone came up a few times. The V and J genes are TRBV7-2 and TRBJ1-6; 8 bases line up with TRBD1. CDR1 is SGHTA, CDR2 FQGNSA, per germline. The CDR3 contains 15 residues. J gave up 4 bases and V 5 bases, and 4 bases lay outside the gene matches. The CDR3 reads CASSPGQGYNSPLHF. CDR3 sequence (DNA): TGTGCCAGCAGCCCCGGACAGGGTTATAATTCACCCCTCCACTTT.

The CDR3 DNA is TGTGCCAGCAGCCAGGTTGGCAGGCGACAAGAGACCCAGTACTTC. It yields the protein CASSQVGRRQETQYF. The chain has TRBV14 and TRBJ2-5; D gene uncertain. Trimming removed 3 bases from V and 2 bases from J, with 13 bases in between. The CDR3 loop spans 15 amino acids. Per the germline V gene, CDR1 is SGHDN and CDR2 is FVKESK.

The V and J genes are TRBV4-3 and TRBJ2-1, with D uncertain. The V end lost 3 bases, the J end lost 2 bases, and 11 bases lay between the germline ends. This CDR3 comprises 15 residues. CDR1 and CDR2 (germline): LGHNA, YSLEER. As DNA, the CDR3 is TGCGCCAGCAGCCAGGATTTGAGCCCCTACAATGAGCAGTTCTTC. Its translation is CASSQDLSPYNEQFF.

V usage is TRBV15 and J usage is TRBJ2-5, with a possible D match to TRBD1 (6 bases). V dropped 5 bases and J dropped 3 bases, with 13 bases sitting between them. The CDR3 covers 14 residues. Germline V gene data show CDR1 as LNHNV and CDR2 as YYDKDF (reference sequence). CDR3 coding DNA: TGTGCCACCAGCCCGGGACACCTAAAAGAGACCCAGTACTTC. This translates into CATSPGHLKETQYF.

This clone has a handful of counts. The J gene is TRBJ1-1, the V gene TRBV23-1; D not certain. TRBV23-1 is treated as an ORF (open reading frame) with a function not yet certain. V lost 0 bases, J lost 10 bases, and 15 bases lay in between. The CDR3 is made up of 14 amino acids. CDR3 sequence (DNA): TGCGCCAGCAGTCAATCGGGCCCGGTCTTGGGAGCTTTCTTT. It translates to CASSQSGPVLGAFF.

This clone was observed a handful of times. V gene TRBV7-2 combines with J gene TRBJ1-6; unclear D gene. V lost 2 bases, J lost 10 bases, and 9 bases lay in between. The CDR3 totals 13 residues. CDR1 and CDR2 from the germline V gene are SGHTA and FQGNSA. The CDR3 nucleotides are TGTGCCAGCAGCTTAATCCCGGAGTCACCCCTCCACTTT. Translated, it gives CASSLIPESPLHF.